This T cell receptor (beta chain) was identified during a study of control samples from healthy donors and cancer patients. V gave up 2 bases and J gave up 0 bases, with 10 bases separating them. Germline V lookup: CDR1 LNHNV, CDR2 YYDKDF (reference sequence). CDR3 length: 15 amino acids. Using immunoSEQ multiplex PCR, the repertoire was profiled, and TCRdb retains in-frame clones only, with some absent. The sample includes approximately 120,000 clones, around 89% of them seen just once. What was sequenced was blood. This clonotype originated in a woman between 50 and 59 years old in good health. This chain uses TRBV15 with TRBJ1-1; D is unclear. The CDR3 protein is CATSRPRELNTEAFF. Here the CDR3 DNA reads TGTGCCACCAGCAGACCTCGCGAGCTGAACACTGAAGCTTTCTTT.